This entry concerns a single T cell receptor (beta chain). Extraction yielded at least 5 micrograms of total RNA per sample. The CDR3 is 15 amino acids. Trimming removed 5 bases from V and 0 bases from J; junction bases left unmatched: 4. Germline V gene data show CDR1 as SGHRS and CDR2 as YFSETQ. This entry comes from a study of blood T cells in healthy people across ages. Study as a whole: Template switching picked up about one barcoded beta molecule for each two T cells.

Alongside a J-beta primer mix, a sample-barcoded 5' primer served in a second PCR lasting roughly 6 to 11 cycles. The template-switch adaptor, which had 12 random nucleotides, put a tag on each cDNA molecule. MiXCR, applied by TCRdb to the 5' RACE reads, yields one record per CDR3 protein. This table has roughly 800,000 distinct CDR3 sequences, approximately 25% appearing once. This sample also appeared in a second study, on T cells of mothers and their children. Turning to that study: The second PCR used the M1S primer, and this primer added sample barcodes and 2-4 random nucleotides.

The receptor was isolated from a boy younger than 18 in good health. The J gene is TRBJ2-2, the V gene TRBV5-1; 7 bases map to TRBD2. The specimen sequenced was blood. The CDR3 nucleotides are TGCGCCAGCAGTCAGCGGGACCCGAACACCGGGGAGCTGTTTTTT. Its protein is CASSQRDPNTGELFF.